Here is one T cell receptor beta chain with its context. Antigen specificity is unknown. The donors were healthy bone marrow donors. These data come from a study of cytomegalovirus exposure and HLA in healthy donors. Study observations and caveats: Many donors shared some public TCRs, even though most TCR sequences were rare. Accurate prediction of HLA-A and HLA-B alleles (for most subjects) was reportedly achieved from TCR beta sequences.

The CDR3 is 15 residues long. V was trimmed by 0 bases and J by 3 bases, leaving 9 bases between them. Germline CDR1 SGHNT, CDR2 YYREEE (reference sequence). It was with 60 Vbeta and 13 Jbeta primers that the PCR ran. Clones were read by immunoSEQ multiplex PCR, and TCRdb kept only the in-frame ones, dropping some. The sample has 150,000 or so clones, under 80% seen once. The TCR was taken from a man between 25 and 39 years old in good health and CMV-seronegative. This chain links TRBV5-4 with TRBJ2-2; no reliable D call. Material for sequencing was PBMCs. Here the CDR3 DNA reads TGTGCCAGCAGCTTGGACAGTCGTGACACCGGGGAGCTGTTTTTT. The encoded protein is CASSLDSRDTGELFF.